The text below deals with one TCR delta chain. This entry is derived from a study of human gamma delta and Vdelta1 T cells. This CDR3 is built from 22 residues. V was pared by 2 bases and J by 1 base, with 20 bases of the junction left unmatched. Germline V gene data show CDR1 as TSWWSYY and CDR2 as QGS. TCRdb re-processed the PCR reads using CATT. The table records about 800 delta-chain clones, roughly 28% of them present only once. Sequencing was done on a sample of Vdelta1 gamma-delta T cells from blood. The chain recombines TRDV1 with TRDJ1; 12 bases line up with TRDD3. The clonotype was recovered from a human donor in good health. CDR3 in amino acids: CALGEIPPVPYWGIQVTDKLIF. Written as DNA, the CDR3 is TGTGCTCTTGGGGAAATTCCTCCAGTCCCGTACTGGGGGATACAGGTCACCGATAAACTCATCTTT.